This passage covers 31 T cell receptor beta chains from one sample sequenced in a study of T-cell memory formation after mild COVID-19. TCRdb re-called the 5' RACE reads through MiXCR, storing one row per CDR3 protein. The data contain about 250,000 distinct CDR3 sequences, 15% of them singletons. Material for sequencing was PBMCs or a T cell subset sorted from them (not recorded which). These receptors came from an adult woman who had mild COVID-19 (a few samples of this study predate the infection). Cell type and time point are not known.

This clonotype was recorded a few times. The CDR3 loop reads CSAGTGGTDTQYF. The CDR3 DNA reads TGCAGTGCCGGAACCGGGGGCACAGATACGCAGTATTTT. The chain carries TRBV20-1 and TRBJ2-3; perhaps TRBD2 as D (5 bases). In germline, CDR1 is DFQATT, CDR2 SNEGSKA (reference sequence). The ends were cut back, 6 bases at V and 1 base at J, with 11 bases in the middle. This CDR3 is 13 amino acids long.

This clonotype showed up just a few times. This chain uses TRBV29-1 with TRBJ2-3; TRBD1 might be the D (6 bases). This CDR3 has 15 residues. Germline CDR1 and CDR2: SQVTM and ANQGSEA. Deletions cut 0 bases from V and 5 bases from J, with 15 bases between. The CDR3 reads CSVEDTGSGGDTQYF. DNA for the CDR3: TGCAGCGTTGAAGATACAGGGTCTGGAGGAGATACGCAGTATTTT.

This chain joins TRBV24-1 and TRBJ2-1; 9 nucleotides line up with TRBD2. Germline CDR1 and CDR2: KGHDR and SFDVKD. V shed 5 bases, J shed 9 bases, and the junction held 7 bases outside the gene matches. The CDR3 is 14 residues long. CDR3 bases: TGTGCCACCAGTGTTTCGACTAGCGGTAGTGAGCAGTTCTTC. Its protein product is CATSVSTSGSEQFF.

In nucleotides, the CDR3 is TGTGCCAGCAGTTACTCGACTAGGGACGAGCAGTACTTC. Amino acids: CASSYSTRDEQYF. The J gene is TRBJ2-7, the V gene TRBV6-6; D may be TRBD2 (6 bases). The CDR3 runs 13 residues. V dropped 0 bases and J dropped 5 bases, with 8 bases sitting between them. Germline V gene data show CDR1 as MNHNY and CDR2 as SVGAGI (reference sequence).

This clonotype has more than one count but fewer than ten. The chain has TRBV7-9 and TRBJ2-6; perhaps TRBD2 as D (5 bases). The CDR3 covers 17 residues. CDR1 and CDR2 from the germline V gene are SEHNR and FQNEAQ (reference sequence). With 5 bases removed from V and 0 bases from J, the gap between germline ends came to 14 bases. Here the CDR3 reads CASSPYGRGSGANVLTF. Written as DNA, the CDR3 is TGTGCCAGCAGCCCTTATGGACGGGGCTCTGGGGCCAACGTCCTGACTTTC.

The chain joins TRBV5-1 to TRBJ1-1, with D unclear. Between the trimmed V and J ends, which lost 0 bases and 3 bases, there was a span of 9 bases. This CDR3 has 14 residues. Germline CDR1 and CDR2: SGHRS and YFSETQ. CDR3: CASSLVTAHTEAFF. The DNA for the CDR3 is TGCGCCAGCAGCTTGGTTACCGCCCACACTGAAGCTTTCTTT.

This clonotype showed up just once. This chain uses TRBV2 with TRBJ1-2; possibly TRBD1 for D (5 bases). Trimming cost V 8 bases and J 6 bases, with 19 bases left between them. Germline loops: CDR1 SNHLY, CDR2 FYNNEI. This CDR3 contains 14 residues. The CDR3 nucleotides read TGTGCCAGCGTTAGGGACCAGCGGACGCATGGCTACACCTTC. This gives the protein CASVRDQRTHGYTF. Based on the CDR3 plus reference TRBV2 and TRBJ1-2, the full variable domain is EPEVTQTPSHQVTQMGQEVILRCVPISNHLYFYWYRQILGQKVEFLVSFYNNEISEKSEIFDDQFSVERPDGSNFTLKIRSTKLEDSAMYFCASVRDQRTHGYTFGSGTRLTVV.

This chain connects TRBV2 to TRBJ1-6; 7 bases agree with TRBD1. This CDR3 has 17 amino acids. Per the germline V gene, CDR1 is SNHLY and CDR2 is FYNNEI. The ends lost 6 bases at V and 4 bases at J; junction bases unmatched: 12. In DNA, the CDR3 is TGTGCCAGCAGATTTGGGACAGCCCGAAAATATAATTCACCCCTCCACTTT. It encodes CASRFGTARKYNSPLHF.

The chain carries TRBV5-4 and TRBJ2-7, with D possibly matching TRBD2 (6 bases). The V gene's germline CDR1 is SGHNT and CDR2 YYREEE (reference sequence). Trimming removed 2 bases from V and 5 bases from J, with 11 bases in between. The CDR3 sequence is 13 residues long. CDR3 DNA sequence: TGTGCCAGCAGCTTCGTCGGGAGCCACGAGCAGTACTTC. It specifies CASSFVGSHEQYF.

The chain recombines TRBV5-4 with TRBJ1-2; 10 nucleotides match TRBD1. The V and J ends lost 5 bases and 7 bases, in that order; junction bases with no gene match: 11. Germline V gene sequence: CDR1 SGHNT, CDR2 YYREEE (reference sequence). This CDR3 comprises 15 residues. CDR3 amino acids: CASSPRQGAQGGYTF. DNA for the CDR3: TGTGCCAGCAGTCCACGACAGGGGGCGCAGGGTGGCTACACCTTC.

The V gene is TRBV10-3, the J gene TRBJ1-1; D is perhaps TRBD1 (6 bases). Trimming stripped 5 bases from V and 5 bases from J, with 24 bases between. Germline loops: CDR1 ENHRY, CDR2 SYGVKD. The CDR3 length is 17 residues. The CDR3 loop is CAISQNPGGGGLTEAFF. DNA of the CDR3: TGTGCCATCAGTCAAAACCCCGGCGGAGGGGGTTTAACTGAAGCTTTCTTT.

This clonotype showed up just a few times. This chain uses TRBV9 with TRBJ2-3; no firm D call. This CDR3 region has 16 residues. Trimming stripped 4 bases from V and 0 bases from J, with 15 bases between. Germline assignment: CDR1 SGDLS and CDR2 YYNGEE. CDR3 nucleotides: TGTGCCAGCAGCCCTAGTGGCAGTAGAAGCACAGATACGCAGTATTTT. It is translated as CASSPSGSRSTDTQYF.

This CDR3 is CASSRTSGKNEQFF. In DNA form, the CDR3 reads TGTGCCAGCTCCCGGACTAGCGGGAAGAATGAGCAGTTCTTC. This chain links TRBV18 with TRBJ2-1, with TRBD2 matching over 12 bases. V was clipped by 6 bases and J by 7 bases; unmatched bases: 4. The CDR3 length is 14 residues. Germline assignment: CDR1 KGHSH and CDR2 LQKENI.

The chain has TRBV10-3 and TRBJ2-7; D is tentatively TRBD1 or TRBD2 (5 bases each). Trimming pared 5 bases from V and 6 bases from J, leaving 14 bases between. The CDR3 has 13 amino acids. The V gene's germline CDR1 is ENHRY and CDR2 SYGVKD. DNA for the CDR3: TGTGCCATCAGTTTGGGTGGGGGATCCGAGCAGTACTTC. This translates into CAISLGGGSEQYF.

Only a few counts were recorded for this clonotype. The V gene is TRBV20-1, the J gene TRBJ2-7; tentative D call: TRBD1 (6 bases). V was clipped by 3 bases and J by 5 bases, with 20 bases between them. Germline loops: CDR1 DFQATT, CDR2 SNEGSKA (reference sequence). CDR3 length equals 15 residues. The CDR3 DNA sequence: TGCAGTGCTAGTGGGGGCAGGGGCCAAGGACACGAGCAGTACTTC. It translates to CSASGGRGQGHEQYF.

The sample holds many counts of this clonotype. The CDR3 sequence is CASSLGLAGVETQYF. The CDR3 bases are TGTGCCAGCAGCCTCGGACTAGCGGGAGTGGAGACCCAGTACTTC. The chain carries TRBV12-3 or TRBV12-4 and TRBJ2-5, with 13 bases that match TRBD2. The CDR3 length is 15 residues. The ends lost 6 bases at V and 5 bases at J; junction bases unmatched: 6.

This clonotype was found a few times. The chain is built from TRBV5-5 and TRBJ2-3, with 9 positions matching TRBD2. The CDR3 extends over 15 amino acids. The V gene end was trimmed by 4 bases and the J gene end by 4 bases; junction bases not matched to a gene: 7. The germline gives CDR1 SGHKS, CDR2 YYEKEE (reference sequence). The CDR3 loop is CASSPLAGSADTQYF. DNA for the CDR3: TGTGCCAGCAGCCCGCTAGCGGGGTCGGCAGATACGCAGTATTTT.

The CDR3 sequence: CASSQAIGERETQYF. The CDR3 DNA is TGTGCCAGCAGCCAAGCGATCGGGGAAAGAGAGACCCAGTACTTC. The chain has TRBV3-1 and TRBJ2-5; tentative D call: TRBD2 (5 bases). This CDR3 spans 15 amino acids. Trimming took 1 base from V and 4 from J, leaving 13 bases between them. The V gene's germline CDR1 is LGHDT and CDR2 YNNKEL (reference sequence).

This clonotype has ten or more counts. J is TRBJ2-1 and V is TRBV4-2, with TRBD2 matching 7 bases. The CDR3 extends over 15 amino acids. Germline CDR1 and CDR2: LGHNA and YNFKEQ. V gave up 4 bases and J gave up 8 bases; unmatched junction bases: 11. DNA for the CDR3: TGTGCCAGCAGCCCCTCGACTAGCCGACGCGATGAGCAGTTCTTC. Encoded protein: CASSPSTSRRDEQFF.

The chain joins TRBV9 to TRBJ2-7; 10 bases agree with TRBD2. The CDR3 is 15 amino acids. V dropped 2 bases and J dropped 4; count of bases not matched to a gene: 6. The germline V gene has CDR1 SGDLS and CDR2 YYNGEE. The CDR3 sequence: CASSVGLAGEYEQYF. The CDR3, as DNA: TGTGCCAGCAGCGTTGGGCTAGCGGGAGAGTACGAGCAGTACTTC.

This clonotype was seen only a few times. V usage is TRBV12-3 or TRBV12-4 and J usage is TRBJ2-6; D possibly corresponds to TRBD1 (5 bases). This CDR3 is built from 16 residues. V was pared by 3 bases and J by 2 bases, with 11 bases between. CDR3 nucleotides: TGTGCCAGCAGTTTCGAAAGGGGCGCTGGGGCCAACGTCCTGACTTTC. As protein: CASSFERGAGANVLTF.

This clonotype has a handful of counts. The chain links TRBV7-3 to TRBJ2-3; D remains unclear. CDR3 length: 14 residues. Deletions cut 0 bases from V and 0 bases from J, with 4 bases between. Germline lookup yields CDR1 SGHTA and CDR2 FQGTGA. CDR3 residues: CASSLTASTDTQYF. The CDR3 nucleotides read TGTGCCAGCAGCTTAACAGCGAGCACAGATACGCAGTATTTT.

The rearrangement links TRBV29-1 to TRBJ2-7, with D possibly being TRBD1 (5 bases). The CDR3 length is 12 residues. The ends were cut back, 6 bases at V and 0 bases at J, with 9 bases in the middle. Per germline, CDR1 SQVTM and CDR2 ANQGSEA. CDR3 sequence reads: CSVTVSSYEQYF. The CDR3 nucleotides are TGCAGCGTGACAGTAAGCTCCTACGAGCAGTACTTC.

This clonotype was observed a few times. The gene calls are TRBV30 and TRBJ1-1; D is unresolved. Trimming stripped 2 bases from V and 2 bases from J, with 6 bases between. Per the germline V gene, CDR1 is GTSNPN and CDR2 is SVGIG (reference sequence). CDR3 length: 12 residues. The CDR3 DNA follows: TGTGCCTGGAGTCAGGTTAACACTGAAGCTTTCTTT. Protein: CAWSQVNTEAFF. Using reference TRBV30 and TRBJ1-1 for the parts outside the CDR3, the full variable domain is SQTIHQWPATLVQPVGSPLSLECTVEGTSNPNLYWYRQAAGRGLQLLFYSVGIGQISSEVPQNLSASRPQDRQFILSSKKLLLSDSGFYLCAWSQVNTEAFFGQGTRLTVV.

The gene calls are TRBV5-1 and TRBJ2-5; D is ambiguous. This CDR3 is built from 14 residues. V was shortened by 0 bases and J by 2 bases, with 8 bases between the two germline ends. CDR1 and CDR2 from the germline V gene are SGHRS and YFSETQ. The CDR3 spells CASSLGPTQETQYF. In DNA form, the CDR3 reads TGCGCCAGCAGCTTGGGACCGACACAAGAGACCCAGTACTTC.

This clonotype was observed a few times. The rearrangement joins TRBV20-1 to TRBJ2-5; 9 bases align to TRBD2. The J segment lost 5 bases and the V segment lost 6 bases, leaving 10 bases of the junction unmatched. This CDR3 comprises 14 residues. Germline V gives CDR1 DFQATT, CDR2 SNEGSKA (reference sequence). The CDR3 nucleotides read TGCAGTGCGGCCGGGACTAGCAATGGGGAGACCCAGTACTTC. Protein sequence: CSAAGTSNGETQYF.

In its sample, this clonotype was seen a few times. V gene TRBV12-3 or TRBV12-4 combines with J gene TRBJ2-7; D may be TRBD1 (6 bases). This CDR3 contains 15 residues. The V end lost 5 bases, the J end lost 0 bases, and 14 bases lay between the germline ends. The CDR3 is CASSKQGYDSYEQYF. Written as DNA, the CDR3 is TGTGCCAGCAGTAAACAGGGATACGACTCCTACGAGCAGTACTTC.

This clonotype has only a few counts. The V and J genes are TRBV6-6 and TRBJ2-5, with TRBD2 as a possible D gene (7 bases). Germline CDR1 MNHNY, CDR2 SVGAGI (reference sequence). This CDR3 region has 12 residues. Trimming cost V 8 bases and J 4 bases, with 11 bases left between them. The CDR3 nucleotides are TGTGCCAGCCGGGGGGCGGGAGAGACCCAGTACTTC. Its protein product is CASRGAGETQYF.

This clonotype was recorded a few times. The CDR3 bases are TGCAGTGCTAGACAGGGGGCAATAGACAATGAGCAGTTCTTC. Residues: CSARQGAIDNEQFF. This chain links TRBV20-1 with TRBJ2-1; 8 bases are shared with TRBD1. V was clipped by 2 bases and J by 5 bases; unmatched bases: 5. The CDR3 loop spans 14 amino acids. The germline gives CDR1 DFQATT, CDR2 SNEGSKA (reference sequence).

The chain joins TRBV6-8 to TRBJ1-5; perhaps TRBD1 as D (5 bases). Trimming left V 2 bases short and J 3 bases short, with 8 bases between. This CDR3 contains 14 residues. CDR1 is MNHGY, CDR2 SAAAGT, per germline. The chain's CDR3 is CASSYGGHNQPQHF. The CDR3 DNA reads TGTGCCAGCAGTTACGGGGGTCACAATCAGCCCCAGCATTTT.

The chain has TRBV6-5 and TRBJ2-3, with 16 positions matching TRBD2. The CDR3 covers 18 residues. In germline, CDR1 is MNHEY, CDR2 SVGAGI. V lost 4 bases and J lost 5; bases outside the gene matches: 9. The CDR3 DNA follows: TGTGCCAGCAGTTCCGGGACTAGCGGGAGGGCCGCTGGAGATACGCAGTATTTT. This encodes CASSSGTSGRAAGDTQYF.